This entry is about one T cell receptor (beta chain). The sample holds a few counts of this clonotype. No antigen is known for it. Per-nucleotide qualities are absent, and no much larger clonotype sits a single base away. Per the germline V gene (reference sequence), LGHDT is the CDR1 and YNNKEL is the CDR2. There are 13 amino acids in the CDR3, from cysteine to phenylalanine inclusive. Of the read, only the CDR3 DNA is kept; its 39 bases are in frame from base 1. V gives up 1 base and J gives up 2 bases, and the segment between their germline ends measures 5 bases. The data are from a study of T cells in Graves' hyperthyroidism and ophthalmopathy (dated by TCRdb to between 2017 and 2020). For the wider study: Peripheral blood was collected at initial diagnosis, before any treatment. To identify distinguishing TCR V-J signatures, a discovery cohort of around 100 patients was used, comprising fewer than 45 with Graves' ophthalmopathy and some 60 with stable Graves' hyperthyroidism. Whether ophthalmopathy could be predicted prospectively was tested in an independent validation cohort made up of roughly 19 hyperthyroidism patients plus 17 patients who later progressed to ophthalmopathy. For training and testing, the 80 to 100 patients in the discovery cohort were randomly divided in a 7:3 ratio. Thyroid tissue and blood T-cell repertoires from more than five Graves' hyperthyroidism patients were also compared in the study. Once sampling was done, hyperthyroidism patients were given methimazole at a starting dose of 30 mg daily, whereas ophthalmopathy patients were given high-dose intravenous methylprednisolone. The paper reports TCR Vbeta CDR3 sequencing of 140 or so peripheral blood samples: 40 or so ophthalmopathy, 75 to 80 hyperthyroidism and around 17 progressor patients. The full study reports these points: A model built on a 13 V-J signature distinguished ophthalmopathy from stable hyperthyroidism, reaching 87.88% sensitivity and about 81% specificity in cross-validation and 80%/75% in testing. Most expanded thyroid clonotypes (frequency above 0.001) were also detected in blood, a finding suggesting that blood repertoires may reflect thyroid immune responses. In validation, the model predicted progression to ophthalmopathy with around 71% sensitivity and roughly 72% specificity, a median of around six months before onset. No statistical method was used to fix the sample size in advance, and group allocation was not hidden from the investigators.

TCR beta CDR3 regions were amplified from RNA transcripts. The first round of RT-PCR for the TCR CDR3 was performed with the HTBI primer set and the Qiagen OneStep RT-PCR kit. Libraries were constructed in a second round of multiplex PCR, after which size selection and purification were carried out. Libraries were sequenced paired-end with 100 bp reads on an Illumina HiSeq2000. Processing in the source paper ran as follows. SOAPnuke was used to process the raw data, throwing out any read that contained adapters or uncalled bases, had a mean Phred below 15, or lacked an exact constant-primer or identifier match. High-quality paired reads were merged using COPE v1.2.5, and each unique nucleotide sequence was defined as a clonotype. MiTCR v1.1 was used to align clonotypes to the IMGT TRBV, TRBD and TRBJ reference segments. The analysis included only V-J combinations with a frequency above 0.0001, which together covered 98% to 99.2% of the repertoires. A TCS score was defined as the ratio of F50 (clonal expansion) to E x V (chaos), with BLOSUM62-based TCRdist applied between CDR3 peptides within each V-J. Welch's t-statistics and random forest reduced just over 500 V-J features to under 15, which were used in a naive Bayes classifier (R e1071). The public reads were reanalyzed by TCRdb: fastp trimming at Q25, MiXCR alignment, in-frame beta chains only. Rows are combined by CDR3 protein, so each entry shows the most common genes and DNA. None of the V and J calls come from the authors' own analysis; TCRdb made them. Across this sample there are hundreds of thousands of distinct CDR3 sequences, with roughly 22% seen only once. In total, the top ten clones hold roughly 49% of the sample.

Ophthalmopathy patients had moderately to severely active disease, Clinical Activity Score of at least 3, NOSPECS grade of at least 4, and duration under 3 months. Patients with uncontrolled infections, other autoimmune diseases, pregnancy or lactation were excluded. Diagnoses relied on clinical symptoms, serum thyroxine and TRAb, thyroid ultrasound and orbital computed tomography. PBMCs were isolated from 7.5 to 10 ml of fresh peripheral blood by Ficoll-Paque density gradient centrifugation. Total RNA was extracted using Trizol reagent, and RNA quality was assessed on an Agilent 2100 Bioanalyzer. This sequence was found in a woman between 65 and 79 years old with Graves' ophthalmopathy. Sequencing input: blood. This sequence uses TRBV3-1 and TRBJ1-2, with an unclear D gene assignment. The CDR3 loop reads CASSQVINYGYTF. The nucleotide sequence is TGTGCCAGCAGCCAAGTGATAAACTATGGCTACACCTTC.